These 22 T cell receptor beta chains came from one sample sequenced in a study of blood T cell repertoires in COVID-19. Assay: immunoSEQ multiplex PCR; the TCRdb copy retains only in-frame clones and omits some. The sample holds just over 85,000 clones, 80% to 90% seen once. Source material: peripheral blood. These receptors were taken from a man aged 45 to 65 with acute or convalescent COVID-19.

DNA for the CDR3: TGCAGCGCACGACAGGGTGGGAATGAAAAACTGTTTTTT. This codes for CSARQGGNEKLFF. The chain joins TRBV29-1 to TRBJ1-4; 7 bases agree with TRBD1. The CDR3 has 13 amino acids. Germline-derived CDR1 and CDR2 are SQVTM and ANQGSEA. J was trimmed by 5 bases and V by 7 bases; bases with no gene match: 7.

The chain couples TRBV6-5 to TRBJ1-1; D remains ambiguous. The CDR3 loop spans 14 amino acids. Germline V CDR1 and CDR2: MNHEY, SVGAGI. Trimming removed 6 bases from V and 6 bases from J, with 17 bases in between. The CDR3 is CASSSVGLVPEAFF. CDR3 coding DNA: TGTGCCAGCAGCTCCGTGGGCCTGGTCCCTGAAGCTTTCTTT.

The chain carries TRBV2 and TRBJ1-5, with D unclear. This CDR3 spans 12 amino acids. From germline, CDR1 is SNHLY and CDR2 FYNNEI. V lost 1 base and J 6 bases, leaving 4 bases between the germline ends. In DNA, the CDR3 is TGTGCCAGCAGTGAAGGGGCTCAGCCCCAGCATTTT. This encodes CASSEGAQPQHF.

The V and J genes are TRBV5-1 and TRBJ1-1, with 9 bases fitting TRBD1. V was pared by 4 bases and J by 7 bases, with 11 bases of the junction left unmatched. The CDR3 has 15 amino acids. Germline V CDR1 and CDR2: SGHRS, YFSETQ. The chain's CDR3 is CASSPGDRVSGEAFF. For the CDR3, the DNA is TGCGCCAGCAGCCCGGGGGACAGGGTGTCAGGTGAAGCTTTCTTT.

This clone was seen only a few times. The V call is TRBV14, the J call TRBJ2-7; 7 positions match TRBD2. This CDR3 has 16 residues. Germline values: CDR1 SGHDN, CDR2 FVKESK. J gave up 6 bases and V 4 bases, and 15 bases lay outside the gene matches. The DNA of the CDR3 is TGTGCCAGCAGCCGGGTGCAGCGGGGCCCCCTCGGCGAGCAGTACTTC. Translating gives CASSRVQRGPLGEQYF. Complete variable domain (other parts from reference TRBV14 and TRBJ2-7): EAGVTQFPSHSVIEKGQTVTLRCDPISGHDNLYWYRRVMGKEIKFLLHFVKESKQDESGMPNNRFLAERTGGTYSTLKVQPAELEDSGVYFCASSRVQRGPLGEQYFGPGTRLTVT.

The chain employs TRBV11-2 and TRBJ2-2; weak D call: TRBD1 (5 bases). Between the trimmed V and J ends, which lost 2 bases and 7 bases, there was a span of 8 bases. CDR3 length: 13 residues. Germline V gene lookup returns CDR1 SGHAT and CDR2 FQNNGV. CDR3 sequence: CASSLKGNGELFF. Here the CDR3 DNA reads TGTGCCAGCAGCTTAAAGGGGAACGGGGAGCTGTTTTTT.

V is TRBV7-2 and J is TRBJ2-3; TRBD2 matches 11 bases. Germline lookup yields CDR1 SGHTA and CDR2 FQGNSA. CDR3 length: 15 amino acids. Trimming removed 3 bases from V and 6 bases from J; junction bases left unmatched: 5. The CDR3 DNA follows: TGTGCCAGCAGCTTCGCTAGCGGGGGGATGGATACGCAGTATTTT. It translates to CASSFASGGMDTQYF. Filled out from reference TRBV7-2 and TRBJ2-3, the complete variable domain reads GAGVSQSPSNKVTEKGKDVELRCDPISGHTALYWYRQSLGQGLEFLIYFQGNSAPDKSGLPSDRFSAERTGGSVSTLTIQRTQQEDSAVYLCASSFASGGMDTQYFGPGTRLTVL.

The chain is built from TRBV7-2 and TRBJ2-1; tentative D call: TRBD1 (5 bases). The CDR3 loop spans 14 amino acids. The V gene lost 3 bases and the J gene lost 6 bases, with 12 bases spanning the gap. CDR1 is SGHTA and CDR2 is FQGNSA in the germline V gene. CDR3 in amino acids: CASSFAGDSNEQFF. DNA of the CDR3: TGTGCCAGCAGCTTCGCCGGAGACAGCAATGAGCAGTTCTTC. Using reference TRBV7-2 and TRBJ2-1 for the parts outside the CDR3, the full variable domain is GAGVSQSPSNKVTEKGKDVELRCDPISGHTALYWYRQSLGQGLEFLIYFQGNSAPDKSGLPSDRFSAERTGGSVSTLTIQRTQQEDSAVYLCASSFAGDSNEQFFGPGTRLTVL.

The rearrangement uses TRBV4-1 and TRBJ1-2; tentatively, D is TRBD1 (5 bases). Looked up from germline, CDR1 is MGHRA and CDR2 is YSYEKL. The CDR3 spans 16 residues. The V end lost 0 bases, the J end lost 3 bases, and 14 bases lay between the germline ends. CDR3 in DNA: TGCGCCAGCAGCCAAGAAGCCTCAGGGTGGCACTATGGCTACACCTTC. This translates into CASSQEASGWHYGYTF.

V is TRBV28 and J is TRBJ1-5; no clear D. Germline CDR1 MDHEN, CDR2 SYDVKM. Trimming cost V 7 bases and J 4 bases, with 11 bases left between them. There are 13 residues in the CDR3. Written as DNA, the CDR3 is TGTGCCAGCATTTCCATAGCTAATCAGCCCCAGCATTTT. It is translated as CASISIANQPQHF. Using reference TRBV28 and TRBJ1-5 for the parts outside the CDR3, the full variable domain is DVKVTQSSRYLVKRTGEKVFLECVQDMDHENMFWYRQDPGLGLRLIYFSYDVKMKEKGDIPEGYSVSREKKERFSLILESASTNQTSMYLCASISIANQPQHFGDGTRLSIL.

This chain's CDR3 is CASSIWGPGELFF. In DNA, the CDR3 is TGTGCCAGTAGTATATGGGGGCCCGGGGAGCTGTTTTTT. The genes are TRBV19 and TRBJ2-2; a possible D gene is TRBD1 (6 bases). The CDR3 has 13 amino acids. CDR1 and CDR2 (germline): LNHDA, SQIVND (reference sequence). Trimming cost V 2 bases and J 6 bases, with 7 bases left between them.

The chain is built from TRBV11-2 and TRBJ2-7; TRBD1 might be the D (6 bases). Germline assignment: CDR1 SGHAT and CDR2 FQNNGV. The germline V and J ends were trimmed by 5 bases and 3 bases, with 20 bases remaining between them. The CDR3 extends over 16 amino acids. The CDR3 nucleotides read TGTGCCAGCAGCCCCCGGCCCGGACAGCTTAGCTACGAGCAGTACTTC. This translates into CASSPRPGQLSYEQYF.

This sequence joins TRBV11-2 and TRBJ1-6; 7 nucleotides agree with TRBD1. Germline V gives CDR1 SGHAT, CDR2 FQNNGV. V dropped 5 bases and J dropped 7; count of bases not matched to a gene: 8. This CDR3 is 15 amino acids long. CDR3 residues: CASSLLQGNNSPLHF. The DNA of the CDR3 is TGTGCCAGCAGCCTCCTACAGGGGAACAATTCACCCCTCCACTTT.

The J gene is TRBJ1-2, the V gene TRBV9; tentative D call: TRBD1 (6 bases). There are 15 residues in the CDR3. CDR1 and CDR2 from the germline V gene are SGDLS and YYNGEE. V lost 0 bases, J lost 2 bases, and 11 bases lay in between. CDR3 sequence: CASSVEGRGNYGYTF. CDR3 nucleotides: TGTGCCAGCAGCGTAGAGGGGAGGGGGAACTATGGCTACACCTTC.

The chain has TRBV5-1 and TRBJ1-3; TRBD1 might be the D (6 bases). The CDR3 spans 17 residues. In germline, CDR1 is SGHRS, CDR2 YFSETQ. The V and J ends lost 0 bases and 0 bases respectively, with 13 bases between them. In nucleotides, the CDR3 is TGCGCCAGCAGCTTGGGCGCAGGGACACCCTCTGGAAACACCATATATTTT. This codes for CASSLGAGTPSGNTIYF.

V is TRBV5-5 and J is TRBJ1-4; no firm D call. The CDR3 is 15 amino acids. The germline gives CDR1 SGHKS, CDR2 YYEKEE (reference sequence). Trimming cost V 4 bases and J 0 bases, with 10 bases left between them. The CDR3 loop is CASSPRGATNEKLFF. CDR3 nucleotides: TGTGCCAGCAGCCCTCGAGGAGCAACTAATGAAAAACTGTTTTTT.

V gene TRBV6-1 combines with J gene TRBJ1-2; tentative D call: TRBD1 (6 bases). Germline CDR1 MNHNS, CDR2 SASEGT. The CDR3 has 15 residues. V shed 0 bases and J shed 8 bases, with 16 bases lying between them. The CDR3 here is CASSEARGGQEGYTF. DNA of the CDR3: TGTGCCAGCAGTGAAGCGCGCGGGGGGCAAGAAGGCTACACCTTC.

The V and J genes are TRBV9 and TRBJ2-5; TRBD2 matches 8 bases. The CDR3 sequence is 16 residues long. Germline CDR1 and CDR2: SGDLS and YYNGEE. The ends lost 0 bases at V and 2 bases at J; junction bases unmatched: 6. The CDR3 bases are TGTGCCAGCAGCGTAGCGGGGGGGCGCGGGCAAGAGACCCAGTACTTC. Protein: CASSVAGGRGQETQYF. Drawing the rest from reference TRBV9 and TRBJ2-5, the complete variable domain is DSGVTQTPKHLITATGQRVTLRCSPRSGDLSVYWYQQSLDQGLQFLIQYYNGEERAKGNILERFSAQQFPDLHSELNLSSLELGDSALYFCASSVAGGRGQETQYFGPGTRLLVL.

The V call is TRBV28, the J call TRBJ2-1, with D hard to call. This CDR3 region has 12 residues. V lost 8 bases and J 6 bases, leaving 11 bases between the germline ends. CDR1 MDHEN and CDR2 SYDVKM come from the germline V gene. The CDR3 protein is CASRSEPNEQFF. The CDR3 coding sequence is TGTGCCAGCCGAAGTGAGCCCAATGAGCAGTTCTTC.

The chain couples TRBV10-3 to TRBJ2-2; 7 positions agree with TRBD1. The V gene end was trimmed by 7 bases and the J gene end by 0 bases; junction bases not matched to a gene: 5. Germline V gives CDR1 ENHRY, CDR2 SYGVKD. The CDR3 has 15 residues. CDR3 coding DNA: TGTGCCATCACCCCGGGACAGACGAACACCGGGGAGCTGTTTTTT. This translates into CAITPGQTNTGELFF.

The chain has TRBV11-2 and TRBJ1-1; no clear D gene. Trimming pared 0 bases from V and 5 bases from J, leaving 10 bases between. The germline V gene encodes CDR1 SGHAT and CDR2 FQNNGV. The CDR3 spans 14 residues. Here the CDR3 reads CASSLDLQSTEAFF. The DNA for the CDR3 is TGTGCCAGCAGCTTAGATCTTCAGTCTACTGAAGCTTTCTTT.

The rearrangement joins TRBV6-5 to TRBJ1-2; TRBD1 matches 8 bases. The V gene's germline CDR1 is MNHEY and CDR2 SVGAGI. CDR3 size: 13 residues. V was pared by 6 bases and J by 7 bases, with 7 bases of the junction left unmatched. DNA for the CDR3: TGTGCCAGCAGCTGGTCCAGGGGGCTTGGCTACACCTTC. Translation gives CASSWSRGLGYTF.